These T cell receptor beta chains were read from a single sample in a study of metastatic and nonmetastatic thyroid tumors. MiXCR re-clonotyped the PCR reads for TCRdb. The sample has about 92,000 clones; about 15% are singletons. Specimen: blood. All receptors derive from a female donor with papillary thyroid cancer or a benign thyroid nodule (not recorded which). Some clones in this sample may be carry-over from other donors' samples. Each CDR3 is given with its conserved first and last residue. The D gene is left open where the match is weak. Size tells how often a clone was seen (once, few, many) or the class of an expanded clone, and some rows leave it out.

D,size,J,V,CDR3,DNA
TRBD2,many,TRBJ2-7,TRBV6-1,CASILSWGGGYEQYF,TGTGCCAGCATCCTCTCCTGGGGGGGTGGCTACGAGCAGTACTTC
-,many,TRBJ2-7,TRBV19,CANPGPDRYEQYF,TGTGCCAACCCAGGTCCCGATAGGTACGAGCAGTACTTC
-,many,TRBJ2-2,TRBV3-1,CASQGAPSGEPFF,TGTGCCAGCCAAGGGGCCCCTTCTGGGGAGCCGTTTTTT
-,many,TRBJ2-3,TRBV28,CASSLAHTDTQYF,TGTGCCAGCAGTTTGGCACACACAGATACGCAGTATTTT
-,many,TRBJ2-1,TRBV20-1,CSTRGAGEQFF,TGCAGTACTCGGGGGGCTGGTGAGCAGTTCTTC
-,many,TRBJ1-1,TRBV9,CASSVGEGKAFF,TGTGCCAGCAGCGTAGGTGAGGGCAAAGCTTTCTTT
-,many,TRBJ2-1,TRBV20-1,CSARTPKWGRYNEQFF,TGCAGTGCTAGAACCCCTAAATGGGGTCGATACAATGAGCAGTTCTTC
TRBD1,many,TRBJ2-7,TRBV28,CASSRPLTGGPYEQYF,TGTGCCAGCAGTCGTCCTCTTACAGGGGGCCCCTACGAGCAGTACTTC
-,many,TRBJ1-1,TRBV14,CASLGRGNTEAFF,TGTGCCAGCCTTGGCAGGGGGAACACTGAAGCTTTCTTT
-,many,TRBJ1-2,TRBV5-1,CASSDNTPTYGYTF,TGCGCCAGCAGCGACAACACACCGACCTATGGCTACACCTTC
-,many,TRBJ1-1,TRBV3-1,CASSQDLKRPNTEAFF,TGTGCCAGCAGCCAAGATCTCAAACGGCCGAACACTGAAGCTTTCTTT
-,many,TRBJ1-6,TRBV19,CASSISWGAGSPLHF,TGTGCCAGTAGTATAAGCTGGGGGGCCGGCTCACCCCTCCACTTT
-,-,TRBJ2-3,TRBV20-1,CSARVLRGTDTQYF,TGCAGTGCTAGAGTGCTCCGCGGCACAGATACGCAGTATTTT
TRBD2,many,TRBJ2-3,TRBV5-1,CASSLEQGLAGVTDTQYF,TGCGCCAGCAGCTTGGAGCAAGGGCTAGCGGGGGTCACAGATACGCAGTATTTT
TRBD1,many,TRBJ1-2,TRBV28,CASSLPTGQGANYGYTF,TGTGCCAGCAGTTTACCCACCGGACAGGGGGCTAACTATGGCTACACCTTC
-,many,TRBJ2-3,TRBV18,CASSLRERSSTDTQYF,TGTGCCAGCTCATTAAGGGAGCGGAGTAGCACAGATACGCAGTATTTT
-,many,TRBJ1-6,TRBV2,CASSEGGETSSPLHF,TGTGCCAGCAGTGAAGGAGGGGAAACGAGTTCACCCCTCCACTTT
-,-,TRBJ2-7,TRBV2,CASSEAGHSPYGQYF,TGTGCCAGCAGTGAAGCGGGGCACAGTCCTTACGGGCAGTACTTC
-,few,TRBJ2-7,TRBV6-1,CASSPSSEQYF,TGTGCCAGCAGTCCTTCCTCCGAGCAGTATTTC
-,-,TRBJ2-7,TRBV7-2,CASSPRTSCEQYF,TGTGCCAGCAGCCCTCGTACTTCCTGCGAGCAGTACTTC
-,-,TRBJ2-2,TRBV6-1,CDSSAGKPFTGELFF,TGTGACAGCAGTGCCGGAAAGCCGTTCACCGGGGAGCTGTTTTTT
-,many,TRBJ2-7,TRBV14,CASSQPGRYEQYF,TGTGCCAGCAGCCAACCAGGGAGATACGAGCAGTACTTC